This T cell receptor (beta chain) is from a study of pediatric ulcerative colitis. Overall study: Disease was pancolitis in about 7 and left-sided in two, histology-confirmed.

The ends were cut back, 1 base at V and 6 bases at J, with 13 bases in the middle. The CDR3 spans 15 residues. CDR1 is SGDLS, CDR2 YYNGEE, per germline. Here immunoSEQ multiplex PCR was the method, and the copy in TCRdb shows in-frame clones only, minus some. Of about 22,000 clones in the sample, approximately 74% were seen once. During colonoscopy, one to two rectal pinch biopsies were collected. Ulcerative colitis patients received no immunosuppressive medication before the diagnostic colonoscopy. V usage is TRBV9 and J usage is TRBJ2-2, with D possibly matching TRBD1 (5 bases). The TCR originated in a boy between 10 and 17 years old with severe ulcerative colitis. Material for sequencing was gut tissue. As DNA, the CDR3 is TGTGCCAGCAGCGTATTCCTTCAGGGTCCCGGGGAGCTGTTTTTT. Protein sequence: CASSVFLQGPGELFF.